This paragraph reports one TCR beta chain. Clones were sequenced by immunoSEQ multiplex PCR, and TCRdb holds only the in-frame ones, with some missing. Of around 330,000 clones listed, 88% are singletons. This specimen comes from a study of blood T cell repertoires in COVID-19. Between the trimmed V and J ends, which lost 5 bases and 2 bases, there was a span of 15 bases. The CDR3 contains 15 residues. CDR1 is MDHEN and CDR2 is SYDVKM in the germline V gene. The sample comprised peripheral blood. The clonotype comes from a woman in her 50s with active or convalescent COVID-19. The chain recombines TRBV28 with TRBJ1-2; perhaps TRBD1 as D (5 bases). This chain's CDR3 is CASSIIGDLNYGYTF. Written as DNA, the CDR3 is TGTGCCAGCAGTATTATAGGGGATTTAAACTATGGCTACACCTTC.